This T cell receptor (beta chain) was identified during a study of beta chain features in type 1 diabetes. Reverse transcribing all isolated RNA meant expressed TCRB transcripts were sequenced. Assay used: immunoSEQ multiplex PCR; TCRdb lists only in-frame clones, some missing. The sample has roughly 340,000 clones, roughly 12% seen once. This clone was recorded a few times. The antigen is not known. Overall study results and limits: Type 1 diabetes patients showed a moderate but significant shortening of TCRB CDR3s in all four CD4+ subsets. Within the patient group, naive, central memory and Treg TCRB repertoires appeared more similar to each other than within healthy donors.

The sequenced sample was naive CD4+ T cells from blood. The source of this sequence is a woman aged 18-29 years with type 1 diabetes.

In nucleotides, the CDR3 is TGTGCCACCAGCAGAGTAAGCGGGAGGGAAGAGACCCAGTACTTC. Translating gives CATSRVSGREETQYF. This chain uses TRBV15 with TRBJ2-5; 10 nucleotides agree with TRBD2. CDR3 length equals 15 residues. Germline CDR1 is LNHNV and CDR2 is YYDKDF (reference sequence). The V segment lost 1 base and the J segment 3 bases; nucleotides outside the gene matches: 2.